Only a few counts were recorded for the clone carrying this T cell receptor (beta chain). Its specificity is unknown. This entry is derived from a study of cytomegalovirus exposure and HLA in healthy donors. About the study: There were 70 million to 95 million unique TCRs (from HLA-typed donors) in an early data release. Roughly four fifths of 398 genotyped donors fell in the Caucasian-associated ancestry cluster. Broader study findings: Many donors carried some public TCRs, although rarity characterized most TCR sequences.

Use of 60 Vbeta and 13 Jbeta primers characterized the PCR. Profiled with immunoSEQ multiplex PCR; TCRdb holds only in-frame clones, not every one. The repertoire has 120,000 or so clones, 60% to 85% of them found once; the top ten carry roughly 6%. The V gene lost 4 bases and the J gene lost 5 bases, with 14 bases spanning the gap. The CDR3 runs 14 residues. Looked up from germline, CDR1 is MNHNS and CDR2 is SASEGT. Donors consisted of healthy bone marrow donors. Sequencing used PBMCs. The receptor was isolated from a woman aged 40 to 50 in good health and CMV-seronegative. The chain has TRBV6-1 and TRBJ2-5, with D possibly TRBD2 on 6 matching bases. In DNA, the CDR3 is TGTGCCAGCAGTGGGGGCGCGGGGAGTGAGACCCAGTACTTC. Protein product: CASSGGAGSETQYF.